This passage covers 3 T cell receptor beta chains from one sample sequenced in a study of cytomegalovirus exposure and HLA in healthy donors. Both 60 Vbeta primers and 13 Jbeta primers went into the PCR. Only in-frame clones appear in the TCRdb table, and some are missing; sequencing was by immunoSEQ multiplex PCR. In the table there are over 150,000 clones, roughly three quarters of which are singletons. Sequenced input: PBMCs. These receptors were obtained from a man between 18 and 29 years old in good health and CMV-seropositive.

The J gene is TRBJ2-7, the V gene TRBV27, with a tentative D call TRBD1 (5 bases). The V end was cut by 5 bases, the J end by 5 bases, with 19 bases between. CDR1 is MNHEY and CDR2 is SMNVEV in the germline V gene (reference sequence). There are 15 residues in the CDR3. The CDR3 spells CASSPGLVYPHEQYF. The CDR3 nucleotides are TGTGCCAGCAGTCCAGGGCTCGTCTACCCCCACGAGCAGTACTTC.

The chain is built from TRBV27 and TRBJ1-4; 9 bases match TRBD1. The germline V gene has CDR1 MNHEY and CDR2 SMNVEV (reference sequence). The CDR3 covers 13 residues. The V gene end was trimmed by 11 bases and the J gene end by 4 bases; junction bases not matched to a gene: 5. The CDR3 sequence: CALRGQGNEKLFF. CDR3 in DNA: TGTGCCCTAAGGGGACAGGGTAATGAAAAACTGTTTTTT.

This chain connects TRBV2 to TRBJ2-5; the match to TRBD2 covers 11 bases. The CDR3 contains 15 residues. V shed 8 bases and J 5 bases; nucleotides not matched to a gene: 10. The germline V gene has CDR1 SNHLY and CDR2 FYNNEI. The CDR3 DNA is TGTGCCAGCGGACTAGCGGGTACTCCGGGGGAGACCCAGTACTTC. Residues: CASGLAGTPGETQYF. The full variable domain, with the rest looked up from reference TRBV2 and TRBJ2-5, is EPEVTQTPSHQVTQMGQEVILRCVPISNHLYFYWYRQILGQKVEFLVSFYNNEISEKSEIFDDQFSVERPDGSNFTLKIRSTKLEDSAMYFCASGLAGTPGETQYFGPGTRLLVL.